This T cell receptor (beta chain) stems from a study of identical twins. Study-level findings and limits: Memory repertoires showed no such pattern, whereas abundant cord blood beta clonotypes carried fewer insertions. The models gave estimates that fell short of the out-of-frame TCR alpha sharing seen in monozygotic twins. Out-of-frame beta chain sequences displayed weaker excess sharing between twins.

V shed 8 bases and J 8 bases; nucleotides not matched to a gene: 13. This CDR3 comprises 15 residues. TCRdb fed the 5' RACE reads into MiXCR, producing one record per CDR3 protein. The sample shows under 350,000 distinct CDR3 sequences, nearly 9.5% of them seen only once. The sample holds a few counts of this clonotype. No antigen is known for it. The same data also went into a second study, on yellow fever vaccine responses in identical twins.

J is TRBJ2-1 and V is TRBV12-3 or TRBV12-4, with 9 bases aligning to TRBD2. The sample taken for sequencing was CD8+ T cells sorted from blood. The TCR sequence derives from a woman aged 18-35 years in good health. The CDR3 is CASHPLGGRADEQFF. CDR3 sequence (DNA): TGTGCCAGCCACCCGCTCGGCGGGAGGGCGGATGAGCAGTTCTTC.